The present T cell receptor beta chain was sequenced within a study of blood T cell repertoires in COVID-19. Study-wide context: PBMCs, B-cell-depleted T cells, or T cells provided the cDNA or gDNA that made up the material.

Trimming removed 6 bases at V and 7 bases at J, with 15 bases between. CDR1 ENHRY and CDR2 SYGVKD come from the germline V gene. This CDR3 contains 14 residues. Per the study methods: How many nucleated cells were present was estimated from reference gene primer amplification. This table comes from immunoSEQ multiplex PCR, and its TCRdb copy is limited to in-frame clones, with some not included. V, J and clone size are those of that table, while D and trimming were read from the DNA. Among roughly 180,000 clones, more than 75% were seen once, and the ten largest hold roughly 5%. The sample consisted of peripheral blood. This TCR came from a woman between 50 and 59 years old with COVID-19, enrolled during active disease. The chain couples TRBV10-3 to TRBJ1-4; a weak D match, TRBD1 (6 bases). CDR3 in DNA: TGTGCCATCAGCCCGAGAGGGGGGGCTGAAAAACTGTTTTTT. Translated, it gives CAISPRGGAEKLFF.